This TCR beta chain was sequenced for a study of blood T cell repertoires in COVID-19. In the study overall: Donors in Cohort 3 counted as recovered after two negative PCRs, clearance, or symptom resolution. T cells, B-cell-depleted T cells, or PBMCs provided the cDNA or gDNA that served as material. Donors in the United States, Italy and Spain gave samples during acute or convalescent COVID-19.

This CDR3 has 16 amino acids. Germline V lookup: CDR1 MDHEN, CDR2 SYDVKM. The junction had 5 bases not matched to a gene; V was cut back by 4 bases and J by 0 bases. As originally analysed: Using reference gene primer amplification, nucleated cell counts were estimated. Method: immunoSEQ multiplex PCR; TCRdb's copy keeps in-frame clones and lacks some. D and trimming come from the DNA, and the V and J calls and clone size come from that table. The sample shows 250,000 to 300,000 clones, about 88% of them seen only once. This clone was seen a few times. Sequencing used PBMCs or T cells enriched from blood (not recorded which). The clonotype comes from a woman aged 55-70 years in a cohort exposed to, infected with or recovered from COVID-19 (not recorded which). The chain recombines TRBV28 with TRBJ1-4; 7 bases are a match to TRBD1. The CDR3 DNA follows: TGTGCCAGCAGTTCAGGGGGGACTCCAACTAATGAAAAACTGTTTTTT. Residues: CASSSGGTPTNEKLFF.